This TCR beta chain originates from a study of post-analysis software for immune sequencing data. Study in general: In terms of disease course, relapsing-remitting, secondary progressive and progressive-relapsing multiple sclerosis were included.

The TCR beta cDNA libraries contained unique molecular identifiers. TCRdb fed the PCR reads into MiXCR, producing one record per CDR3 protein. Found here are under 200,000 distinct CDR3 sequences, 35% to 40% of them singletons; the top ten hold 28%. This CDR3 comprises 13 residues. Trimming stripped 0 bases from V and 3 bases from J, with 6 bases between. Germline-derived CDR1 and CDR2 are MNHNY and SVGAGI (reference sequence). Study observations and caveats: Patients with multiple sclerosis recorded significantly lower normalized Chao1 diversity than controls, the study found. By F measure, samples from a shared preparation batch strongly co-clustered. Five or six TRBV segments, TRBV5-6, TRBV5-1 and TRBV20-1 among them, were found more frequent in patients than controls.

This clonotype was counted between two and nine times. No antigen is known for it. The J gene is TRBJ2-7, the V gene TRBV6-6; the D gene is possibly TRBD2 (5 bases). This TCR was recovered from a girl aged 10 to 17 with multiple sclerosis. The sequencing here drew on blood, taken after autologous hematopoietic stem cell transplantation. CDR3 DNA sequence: TGTGCCAGCAGTTACTCGACTAACTACGAGCAGTACTTC. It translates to CASSYSTNYEQYF.